One sample yielded the 16 T cell receptor beta chains listed below, sequenced in a study of vaccination and CD4 T cells after COVID-19. The study sequenced cultured CD4+ T cell DNA using the Oncomine TCR Beta short-read assay. TCRdb re-analysed the PCR reads in MiXCR, keeping a single row per CDR3 protein. This sample yields 14,000 to 15,000 distinct CDR3 sequences, of which around 53% are seen a single time; roughly 7.8% belongs to the top ten. For these TCRs, the target antigens are not known. Treatment given: approximately nine-day PBMC culture with coronavirus spike peptide pools or control peptides (ViraFEST assay). Input material: CD4+ T cells from blood, cultured in vitro. The receptors shown here come from a human donor who had recovered from COVID-19.

This clonotype turned up a few times. This chain connects TRBV12-3 or TRBV12-4 to TRBJ1-6; maybe TRBD1 (6 bases). Trimming removed 6 bases from V and 7 bases from J, with 13 bases in between. This CDR3 has 14 residues. The CDR3 loop is CASSLTGLNSPLHF. The CDR3 nucleotides read TGTGCCAGCAGCCTTACAGGGCTCAATTCACCCCTCCACTTT.

This clonotype showed up just a few times. V and J are TRBV20-1 and TRBJ2-2; 9 bases fit TRBD1. This CDR3 comprises 14 residues. Germline lookup yields CDR1 DFQATT and CDR2 SNEGSKA (reference sequence). The J segment lost 4 bases and the V segment lost 5 bases, leaving 5 bases of the junction unmatched. The CDR3 is CSAATGGPTGELFF. In DNA, the CDR3 is TGCAGTGCTGCTACAGGGGGCCCCACCGGGGAGCTGTTTTTT.

The chain is built from TRBV7-2 and TRBJ1-2; no clear D gene. Germline CDR1 and CDR2: SGHTA and FQGNSA. V was cut by 5 bases and J by 6 bases, with 10 bases left in between. The CDR3 extends over 12 amino acids. In nucleotides, the CDR3 is TGTGCCAGCAGCCAAACATGGAATGGCTACACCTTC. It translates to CASSQTWNGYTF.

The V gene is TRBV6-1, the J gene TRBJ2-3; the match to TRBD2 covers 13 bases. The V segment lost 4 bases and the J segment 0 bases; nucleotides outside the gene matches: 7. This CDR3 is built from 18 residues. Per germline, CDR1 MNHNS and CDR2 SASEGT. CDR3 bases: TGTGCCAGCAGTGCGAAAGGGACTAGCGGGACTAGCACAGATACGCAGTATTTT. Amino acid sequence: CASSAKGTSGTSTDTQYF.

Only a few counts were recorded for this clonotype. The rearrangement uses TRBV14 and TRBJ1-6; D unclear. The CDR3 has 15 amino acids. V lost 3 bases and J lost 9, with 15 bases in between. CDR1 is SGHDN, CDR2 FVKESK, per germline. The CDR3 bases are TGTGCCAGCAGCCAGCGACCTTACGGGATTTCACCCCTCCACTTT. Its protein is CASSQRPYGISPLHF.

This clonotype was detected a few times. The chain is built from TRBV27 and TRBJ1-2, with 10 nucleotides matching TRBD1. V dropped 6 bases and J dropped 8; count of bases not matched to a gene: 6. Germline CDR1 and CDR2: MNHEY and SMNVEV (reference sequence). The CDR3 length is 13 residues. The CDR3 protein is CASSSGTGVGYTF. The CDR3 nucleotides are TGTGCCAGCAGCTCCGGGACAGGGGTGGGCTACACCTTC.

This clonotype was observed a handful of times. The rearrangement joins TRBV24-1 to TRBJ1-1; 7 bases are shared with TRBD1. V was clipped by 10 bases and J by 0 bases; unmatched bases: 25. This CDR3 has 20 residues. Germline CDR1 reads KGHDR; CDR2 reads SFDVKD. CDR3 nucleotide sequence: TGTGCCACGGTTATCTTTGCGGAATTCGACAGGGACACTCTGAACACTGAAGCTTTCTTT. Translation: CATVIFAEFDRDTLNTEAFF.

The V call is TRBV19, the J call TRBJ2-1; 12 bases are a match to TRBD2. This CDR3 is built from 16 residues. Germline loops: CDR1 LNHDA, CDR2 SQIVND (reference sequence). The V gene end was trimmed by 5 bases and the J gene end by 6 bases; junction bases not matched to a gene: 8. CDR3 residues: CASSPRELAGGNEQFF. The CDR3, as DNA: TGTGCCAGTAGTCCCCGGGAACTAGCGGGAGGCAATGAGCAGTTCTTC. The full variable domain, completed using reference TRBV19 and TRBJ2-1, is DGGITQSPKYLFRKEGQNVTLSCEQNLNHDAMYWYRQDPGQGLRLIYYSQIVNDFQKGDIAEGYSVSREKKESFPLTVTSAQKNPTAFYLCASSPRELAGGNEQFFGPGTRLTVL.

J is TRBJ1-3 and V is TRBV5-3; the match to TRBD1 covers 9 bases. TRBV5-3 is an ORF for which the function is uncertain. This CDR3 is built from 15 residues. V lost 7 bases to trimming and J lost 4 bases; unmatched junction nucleotides: 9. The CDR3 coding sequence is TGTGCCAGAGCTTTGGGACAGGGTTTAGGAAACACCATATATTTT. It is translated as CARALGQGLGNTIYF.

The chain couples TRBV7-9 to TRBJ1-2; no clear D gene. Germline CDR1 SEHNR, CDR2 FQNEAQ (reference sequence). The length of the CDR3 is 14 residues. Trimming took off 2 bases at V and 7 bases at J, with 14 bases between the two ends. The DNA of the CDR3 is TGTGCCAGCAGCTTAAGTGGGTCCGCCTTTGGCTACACCTTC. It is translated as CASSLSGSAFGYTF.

DNA for the CDR3: TGTGCCAGCAGTGTAGCGGGAGGCCGCTTGAACACCGGGGAGCTGTTTTTT. Amino acid sequence: CASSVAGGRLNTGELFF. The chain joins TRBV7-2 to TRBJ2-2; 10 bases map to TRBD2. The germline gives CDR1 SGHTA, CDR2 FQGNSA. CDR3 length: 17 amino acids. The V segment lost 6 bases and the J segment 1 base; nucleotides outside the gene matches: 8.

This chain uses TRBV6-1 with TRBJ2-5, with 13 nucleotides matching TRBD2. The CDR3 is made up of 17 amino acids. CDR1 is MNHNS, CDR2 SASEGT, per germline. Unmatched junction bases numbered 5, after V lost 3 bases and J lost 1 base. CDR3 residues: CASSEGWTSGSQETQYF. The CDR3 nucleotides read TGTGCCAGCAGTGAGGGGTGGACTAGCGGGAGCCAAGAGACCCAGTACTTC.

The chain links TRBV18 to TRBJ1-1; D is unresolved. The CDR3 spans 12 residues. Germline loops: CDR1 KGHSH, CDR2 LQKENI. The ends were cut back, 2 bases at V and 6 bases at J, with 7 bases in the middle. CDR3 sequence: CASSPGISEAFF. CDR3 nucleotide sequence: TGTGCCAGCTCACCAGGGATCTCTGAAGCTTTCTTT.

The V and J genes are TRBV10-1 and TRBJ2-2; D might be TRBD1 or TRBD2, each matching 6 bases. This CDR3 spans 18 amino acids. Per the germline V gene, CDR1 is WNHNN and CDR2 is SYGVQD (reference sequence). V was cut by 0 bases and J by 1 base, with 15 bases left in between. In DNA form, the CDR3 reads TGCGCCAGCAGTGAGTCGGATAGGGGGGCAGAGAACACCGGGGAGCTGTTTTTT. As protein: CASSESDRGAENTGELFF.

This chain links TRBV7-2 with TRBJ1-5, with 9 bases fitting TRBD1. Germline V gene sequence: CDR1 SGHTA, CDR2 FQGNSA. This CDR3 region has 15 residues. The ends lost 3 bases at V and 1 base at J; junction bases unmatched: 1. The CDR3 nucleotides read TGTGCCAGCAGCTTCGGACAGGGGAGCAATCAGCCCCAGCATTTT. Protein sequence: CASSFGQGSNQPQHF.

The V call is TRBV7-9, the J call TRBJ2-3, with unresolved D. This CDR3 is built from 16 residues. With 4 bases removed from V and 0 bases from J, the gap between germline ends came to 14 bases. CDR1 SEHNR and CDR2 FQNEAQ come from the germline V gene (reference sequence). CDR3 in amino acids: CASSSYHSTSTDTQYF. CDR3 DNA: TGTGCCAGCAGCTCCTACCACTCAACTAGCACAGATACGCAGTATTTT.